This T cell receptor beta chain emerged from a study of cytomegalovirus exposure and HLA in healthy donors. Primers included in the PCR were 60 Vbeta and 13 Jbeta primers. Study processing details: Approximately 11 million of some 80 million unique TCR beta chains were shared, per a later count. Generated by immunoSEQ multiplex PCR, the TCRdb table keeps only in-frame clones and is missing some. V and J calls and clone size are those listed in that table; D and trimming were worked out from the DNA. In the table there are some 110,000 clones, around 80% of which are singletons. In germline, CDR1 is SEHNR, CDR2 FQNEAQ (reference sequence). Trimming removed 11 bases from V and 3 bases from J; junction bases left unmatched: 13. The CDR3 length is 15 residues.

The V call is TRBV7-9, the J call TRBJ2-3; the match to TRBD2 covers 8 bases. The TCR comes from a man aged 30 to 39 in good health and CMV-seronegative. The sequenced sample consisted of PBMCs. The chain's CDR3 is CAYSGGGSRTDTQYF. DNA for the CDR3: TGTGCCTACTCCGGGGGGGGGAGTCGGACAGATACGCAGTATTTT.